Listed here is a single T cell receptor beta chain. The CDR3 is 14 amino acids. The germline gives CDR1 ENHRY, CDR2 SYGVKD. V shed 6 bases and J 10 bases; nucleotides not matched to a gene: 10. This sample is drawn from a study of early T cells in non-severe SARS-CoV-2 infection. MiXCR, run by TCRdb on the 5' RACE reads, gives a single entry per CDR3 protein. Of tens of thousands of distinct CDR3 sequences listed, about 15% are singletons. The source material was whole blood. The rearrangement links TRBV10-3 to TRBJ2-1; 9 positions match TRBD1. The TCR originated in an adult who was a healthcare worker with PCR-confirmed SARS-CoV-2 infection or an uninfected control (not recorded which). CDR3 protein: CAIRTGQGTREQFF. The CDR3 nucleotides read TGTGCCATCAGAACGGGACAGGGAACACGGGAGCAGTTCTTC.